This TCR beta chain was captured in a study of cytomegalovirus exposure and HLA in healthy donors. Study background: In terms of ancestry, the Caucasian-associated cluster contained roughly 81% of the roughly 400 genotyped donors. Study-wide results and caveats: The Asian-associated ancestry cluster reportedly had fewer N-insertions than the 666-donor mean in a later analysis. A later analysis linked a missense variant in DCLRE1C to the trimming of TCR beta V and J genes.

With 60 Vbeta and 13 Jbeta primers, the PCR was carried out. Original methodology: As a later analysis found, there were 70 million to 80 million unique TCR beta chains, of which 8.5 million to 14 million were shared. TCRdb's copy holds only in-frame clones and misses some; the assay was immunoSEQ multiplex PCR. V and J calls and clone size come straight from that table; D and trimming were deduced from the DNA. Of roughly 110,000 clones listed, about four fifths were seen once; the top ten hold less than 3%. Points on this clone: Its antigen is currently unknown.

Germline CDR1 is SGHNT and CDR2 is YYREEE (reference sequence). Trimming removed 4 bases from V and 4 bases from J, with 8 bases in between. The length of the CDR3 is 12 residues. Sequenced sample: PBMCs. The chain recombines TRBV5-4 with TRBJ1-2; D remains ambiguous. The source of this sequence is a man aged 30 to 45 in good health and CMV-seropositive. DNA for the CDR3: TGTGCCAGCAGCCTAGATATCTATGGCTACACCTTC. As protein: CASSLDIYGYTF.